This T cell receptor beta chain stems from a study of cytomegalovirus exposure and HLA in healthy donors. A remark on this clone: The antigen remains unidentified.

The PCR contained 60 Vbeta and 13 Jbeta primers. TCRdb keeps only in-frame clones here, not all; method: immunoSEQ multiplex PCR. The data contain approximately 190,000 clones, around 84% of them singletons. Study results and limitations: Likely technical artifact: a cluster of highly shared sequence variants. V- and J-gene trimming of TCR beta was linked (in a later analysis) to a missense DCLRE1C variant.

Deletions cut 6 bases from V and 4 bases from J, with 9 bases between. Germline values: CDR1 SQVTM, CDR2 ANQGSEA. The length of the CDR3 is 12 residues. The clonotype comes from a woman between 45 and 65 years old in good health and CMV-seropositive. The chain is built from TRBV29-1 and TRBJ2-2, with D possibly being TRBD1 (6 bases). The specimen sequenced was PBMCs. CDR3: CSVLQGTGELFF. In nucleotides, the CDR3 is TGCAGCGTACTACAGGGCACCGGGGAGCTGTTTTTT.